This entry features one T cell receptor beta chain sequence. CDR1 SEHNR and CDR2 FQNEAQ come from the germline V gene (reference sequence). The CDR3 consists of 13 residues. V shed 8 bases and J shed 4 bases, with 14 bases lying between them. The data are from a study of control samples from healthy donors and cancer patients. Profiled with immunoSEQ multiplex PCR; TCRdb holds only in-frame clones, not every one. The sample carries approximately 30,000 clones, roughly 94% recorded once. Sequences were obtained from blood. The clonotype comes from a man aged 55 to 70 in good health. V and J are TRBV7-9 and TRBJ1-1; D is possibly TRBD1 (6 bases). The CDR3 spells CASLQGGVTEAFF. DNA for the CDR3: TGTGCCAGCTTACAGGGAGGGGTCACTGAAGCTTTCTTT.